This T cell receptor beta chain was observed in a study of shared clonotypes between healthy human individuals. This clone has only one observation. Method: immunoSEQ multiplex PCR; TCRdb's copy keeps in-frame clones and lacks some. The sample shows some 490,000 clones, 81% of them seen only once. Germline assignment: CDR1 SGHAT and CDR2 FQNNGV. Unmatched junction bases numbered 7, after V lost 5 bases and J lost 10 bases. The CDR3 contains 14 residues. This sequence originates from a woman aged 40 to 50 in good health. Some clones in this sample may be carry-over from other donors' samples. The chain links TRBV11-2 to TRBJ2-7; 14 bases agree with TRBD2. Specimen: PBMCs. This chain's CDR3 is CASSPGTSGRFQYF. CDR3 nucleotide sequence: TGTGCCAGCAGCCCAGGGACTAGCGGGAGATTTCAGTACTTC.